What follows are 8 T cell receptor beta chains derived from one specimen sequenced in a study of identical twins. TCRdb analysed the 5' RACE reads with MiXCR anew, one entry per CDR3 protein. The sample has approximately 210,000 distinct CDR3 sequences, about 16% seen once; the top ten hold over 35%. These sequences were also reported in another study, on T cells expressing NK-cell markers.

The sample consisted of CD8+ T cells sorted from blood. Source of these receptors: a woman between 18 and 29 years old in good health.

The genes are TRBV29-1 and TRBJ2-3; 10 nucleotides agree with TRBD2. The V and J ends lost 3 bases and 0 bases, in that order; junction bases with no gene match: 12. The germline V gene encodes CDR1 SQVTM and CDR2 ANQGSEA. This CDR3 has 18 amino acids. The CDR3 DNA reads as TGCAGCGTTGATTCGATCCTAGCGGGAGTTTCTAGCACAGATACGCAGTATTTT. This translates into CSVDSILAGVSSTDTQYF.

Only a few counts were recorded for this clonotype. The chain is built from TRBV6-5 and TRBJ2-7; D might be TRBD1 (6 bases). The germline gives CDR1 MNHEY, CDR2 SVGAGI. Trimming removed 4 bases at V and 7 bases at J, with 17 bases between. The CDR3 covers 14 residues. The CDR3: CASSSATGMEEQYF. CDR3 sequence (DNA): TGTGCCAGCAGTTCCGCTACAGGGATGGAAGAGCAGTACTTC.

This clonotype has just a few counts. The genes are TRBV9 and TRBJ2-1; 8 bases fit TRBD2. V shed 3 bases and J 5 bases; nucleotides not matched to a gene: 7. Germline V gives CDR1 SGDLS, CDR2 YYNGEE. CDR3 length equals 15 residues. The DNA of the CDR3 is TGTGCCAGCAGCGCTGGAGCGGGGGTGCACAATGAGCAGTTCTTC. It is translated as CASSAGAGVHNEQFF.

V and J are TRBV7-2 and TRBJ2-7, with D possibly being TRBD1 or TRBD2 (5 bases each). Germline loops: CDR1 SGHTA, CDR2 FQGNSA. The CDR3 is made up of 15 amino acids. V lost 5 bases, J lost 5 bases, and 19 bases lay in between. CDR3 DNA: TGTGCCAGCAGCGCGGACGACCGGGGCTCGAACGAGCAGTACTTC. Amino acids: CASSADDRGSNEQYF.

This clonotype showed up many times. The CDR3 loop reads CASSSNRVERDYGYTF. The CDR3 DNA reads TGTGCCAGCAGCTCCAACAGGGTGGAGAGGGACTATGGCTACACCTTC. The gene calls are TRBV7-9 and TRBJ1-2; the D gene is possibly TRBD1 (6 bases). This CDR3 has 16 amino acids. Deletions cut 4 bases from V and 3 bases from J, with 18 bases between. Germline lookup yields CDR1 SEHNR and CDR2 FQNEAQ (reference sequence).

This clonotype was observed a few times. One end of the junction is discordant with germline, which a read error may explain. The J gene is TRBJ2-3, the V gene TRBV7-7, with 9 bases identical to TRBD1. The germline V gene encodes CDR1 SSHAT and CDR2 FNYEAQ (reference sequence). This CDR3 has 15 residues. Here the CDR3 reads CASSFGQGFTDTQYF. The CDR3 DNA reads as TGTGCTAGCAGCTTCGGACAGGGGTTCACAGATACGCAGTATTTT.

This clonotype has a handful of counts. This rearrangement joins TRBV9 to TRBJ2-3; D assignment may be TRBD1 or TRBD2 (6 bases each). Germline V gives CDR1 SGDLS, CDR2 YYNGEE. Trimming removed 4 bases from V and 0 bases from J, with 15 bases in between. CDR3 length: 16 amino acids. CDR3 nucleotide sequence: TGTGCCAGCAGCCCAAGGGGGGTTTCTAGCACAGATACGCAGTATTTT. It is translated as CASSPRGVSSTDTQYF.

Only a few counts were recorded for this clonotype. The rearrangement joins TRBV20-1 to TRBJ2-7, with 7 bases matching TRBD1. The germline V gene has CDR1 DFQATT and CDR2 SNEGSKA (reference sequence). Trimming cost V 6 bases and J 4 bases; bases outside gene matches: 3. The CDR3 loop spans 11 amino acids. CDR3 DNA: TGCAGTGCCACAGGGGTTTACGAGCAGTACTTC. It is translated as CSATGVYEQYF.